Below, 2 T cell receptor beta chains from the same sample are listed, as sequenced in a study of T-cell memory formation after mild COVID-19. Via MiXCR, TCRdb re-called the 5' RACE reads, giving one row per CDR3 protein. Of hundreds of thousands of distinct CDR3 sequences listed, 16% are singletons. Input material: PBMCs or a T cell subset sorted from them (not recorded which). These receptors came from a man aged 18 to 30 who had mild COVID-19 (a few samples of this study predate the infection). Cell type and time point are not known.

The V gene is TRBV20-1, the J gene TRBJ1-4; D may be TRBD1 (5 bases). There are 14 residues in the CDR3. V was trimmed by 3 bases and J by 2 bases, leaving 10 bases between them. Germline loops: CDR1 DFQATT, CDR2 SNEGSKA (reference sequence). The CDR3 protein is CSASPRGTNEKLFF. In DNA form, the CDR3 reads TGCAGTGCTAGCCCTCGGGGGACTAATGAAAAACTGTTTTTT.

The chain is built from TRBV5-6 and TRBJ2-3; either TRBD1 or TRBD2 may fit D (5 bases each). V was shortened by 4 bases and J by 8 bases, with 17 bases between the two germline ends. This CDR3 comprises 14 residues. Germline CDR1 reads SGHDT; CDR2 reads YYEEEE. The CDR3 sequence is CASSVRRLRGTQYF. CDR3 bases: TGTGCCAGCAGCGTACGGCGGTTGAGGGGTACGCAGTATTTT. The variable domain in full, with the rest retrieved from reference TRBV5-6 and TRBJ2-3, is DAGVTQSPTHLIKTRGQQVTLRCSPKSGHDTVSWYQQALGQGPQFIFQYYEEEERQRGNFPDRFSGHQFPNYSSELNVNALLLGDSALYLCASSVRRLRGTQYFGPGTRLTVL.